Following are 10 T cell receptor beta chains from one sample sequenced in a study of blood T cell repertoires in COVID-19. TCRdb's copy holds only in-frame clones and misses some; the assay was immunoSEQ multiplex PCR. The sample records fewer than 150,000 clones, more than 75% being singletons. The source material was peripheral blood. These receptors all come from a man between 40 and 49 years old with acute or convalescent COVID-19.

The CDR3 sequence is CAWSAGQYDPPLHF. The CDR3 nucleotides are TGTGCCTGGAGTGCGGGACAGTACGATCCACCCCTCCACTTT. The rearrangement links TRBV30 to TRBJ1-6; 7 bases are shared with TRBD1. After removal of 1 base from V and 11 bases from J, the junction contained 8 bases not matched to a gene. This CDR3 region has 14 residues. The germline V gene has CDR1 GTSNPN and CDR2 SVGIG (reference sequence).

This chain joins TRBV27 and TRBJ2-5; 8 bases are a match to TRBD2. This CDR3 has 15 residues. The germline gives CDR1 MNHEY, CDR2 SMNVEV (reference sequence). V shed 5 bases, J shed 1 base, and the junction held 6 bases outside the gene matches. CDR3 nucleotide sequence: TGTGCCAGCAGTCTCCTCGGGGGGGGCCAAGAGACCCAGTACTTC. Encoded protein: CASSLLGGGQETQYF.

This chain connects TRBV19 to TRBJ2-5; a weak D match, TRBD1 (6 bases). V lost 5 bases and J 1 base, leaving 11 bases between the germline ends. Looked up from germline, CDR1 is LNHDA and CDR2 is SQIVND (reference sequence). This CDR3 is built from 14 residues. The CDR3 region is CASSWAGAQETQYF. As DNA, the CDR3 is TGTGCCAGTAGTTGGGCAGGGGCCCAAGAGACCCAGTACTTC.

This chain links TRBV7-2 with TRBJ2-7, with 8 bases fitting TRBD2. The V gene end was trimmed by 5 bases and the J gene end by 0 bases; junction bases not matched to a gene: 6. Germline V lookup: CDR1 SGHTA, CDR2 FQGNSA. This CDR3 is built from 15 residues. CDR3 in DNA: TGTGCCAGCAGCCCAGGACTAGCCTTCTCCTACGAGCAGTACTTC. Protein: CASSPGLAFSYEQYF.

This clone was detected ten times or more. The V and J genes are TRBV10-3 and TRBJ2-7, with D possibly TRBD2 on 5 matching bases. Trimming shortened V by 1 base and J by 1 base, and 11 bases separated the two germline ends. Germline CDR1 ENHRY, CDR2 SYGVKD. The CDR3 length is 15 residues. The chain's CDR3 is CAISELGGLSYEQYF. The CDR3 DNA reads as TGTGCCATCAGTGAGTTGGGCGGGTTATCCTACGAGCAGTACTTC.

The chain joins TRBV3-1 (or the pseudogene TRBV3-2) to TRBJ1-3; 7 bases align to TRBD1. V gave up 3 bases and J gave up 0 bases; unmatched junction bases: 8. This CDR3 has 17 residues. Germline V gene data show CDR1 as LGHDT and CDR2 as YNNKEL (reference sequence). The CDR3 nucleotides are TGTGCCAGCAGCCACTGGACAGGTTCCGGCTCTGGAAACACCATATATTTT. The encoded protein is CASSHWTGSGSGNTIYF.

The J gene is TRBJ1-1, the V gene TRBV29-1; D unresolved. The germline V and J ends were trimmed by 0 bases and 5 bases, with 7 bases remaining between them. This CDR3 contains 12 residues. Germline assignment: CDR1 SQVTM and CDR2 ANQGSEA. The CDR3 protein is CSVEDLRTEAFF. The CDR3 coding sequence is TGCAGCGTTGAAGATCTGAGGACTGAAGCTTTCTTT.

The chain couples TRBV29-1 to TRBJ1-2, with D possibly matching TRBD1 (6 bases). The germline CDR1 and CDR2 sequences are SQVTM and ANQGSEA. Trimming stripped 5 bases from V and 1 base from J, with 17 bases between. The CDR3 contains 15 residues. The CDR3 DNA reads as TGCAGCGTTTCTCGGCAAGGCAGGGGTAACTATGGCTACACCTTC. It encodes CSVSRQGRGNYGYTF.

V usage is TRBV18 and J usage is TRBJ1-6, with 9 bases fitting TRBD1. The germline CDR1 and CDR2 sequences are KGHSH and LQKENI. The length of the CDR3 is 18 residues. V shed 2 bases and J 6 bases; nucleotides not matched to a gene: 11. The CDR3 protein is CASSPLNRDRDSNSPLHF. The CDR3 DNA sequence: TGTGCCAGCTCACCATTGAACCGGGACAGGGATTCTAATTCACCCCTCCACTTT.

The CDR3 DNA sequence: TGTGCCAGCAGCCAAGATCCTCCCGGGACAGGGATCAGGAGCAATCAGCCCCAGCATTTT. It is translated as CASSQDPPGTGIRSNQPQHF. V gene TRBV3-1 (or the pseudogene TRBV3-2) combines with J gene TRBJ1-5; 9 nucleotides agree with TRBD1. Germline-derived CDR1 and CDR2 are LGHDT and YNNKEL (reference sequence). The CDR3 length is 20 residues. After removal of 0 bases from V and 1 base from J, the junction contained 13 bases not matched to a gene.